This entry lists 30 T cell receptor beta chains sequenced from one sample in a study of PD-1 blockade in mismatch repair-deficient tumors. TCRdb's table, derived via immunoSEQ multiplex PCR, lists solely in-frame clones and lacks some. The profile shows 45,000 to 60,000 clones, around four fifths of them singletons. Sequenced here: peripheral blood, sampled 4 weeks after starting pembrolizumab. These TCRs come from an adult with mismatch repair-deficient cancer.

V is TRBV5-1 and J is TRBJ2-7; TRBD2 is a possible D gene (6 bases). The germline V gene has CDR1 SGHRS and CDR2 YFSETQ. The V and J ends lost 5 bases and 3 bases respectively, with 21 bases between them. The CDR3 runs 16 residues. The CDR3 spells CASSSRTEGGNYEQYF. The CDR3 DNA reads as TGCGCCAGCAGTTCAAGGACCGAGGGCGGGAACTACGAGCAGTACTTC.

The genes are TRBV5-1 and TRBJ2-6, with 7 bases identical to TRBD2. Germline V gene sequence: CDR1 SGHRS, CDR2 YFSETQ. Trimming took 1 base from V and 0 from J; bases not matched to a gene: 1. The CDR3 is 16 amino acids. In nucleotides, the CDR3 is TGCGCCAGCAGCTTGACTAGCGTCTCTGGGGCCAACGTCCTGACTTTC. Translating it yields CASSLTSVSGANVLTF.

There are a few counts of this clone. The V gene is TRBV14, the J gene TRBJ1-2; 11 nucleotides align to TRBD1. The V and J ends lost 6 bases and 8 bases, in that order; junction bases with no gene match: 14. Germline V gene lookup returns CDR1 SGHDN and CDR2 FVKESK. The CDR3 runs to 16 residues. CDR3 in DNA: TGTGCCAGCAGTCGAAGGACAGGGGGCAAGTGGGGAGGCTACACCTTC. Amino acid sequence: CASSRRTGGKWGGYTF.

The genes are TRBV7-6 and TRBJ2-1, with 7 nucleotides matching TRBD2. The CDR3 runs 13 residues. From germline, CDR1 is SGHVS and CDR2 FNYEAQ. V lost 5 bases and J lost 7; bases outside the gene matches: 5. The CDR3 region is CASSTVGGNEQFF. In DNA, the CDR3 is TGTGCCAGCAGCACAGTCGGGGGGAATGAGCAGTTCTTC.

The rearrangement links TRBV7-3 to TRBJ2-7; perhaps D is TRBD1 or TRBD2 (5 bases each). Per the germline V gene, CDR1 is SGHTA and CDR2 is FQGTGA. The length of the CDR3 is 13 residues. The V gene lost 3 bases and the J gene lost 6 bases, with 12 bases spanning the gap. CDR3 in amino acids: CASSFREGGEQYF. Here the CDR3 DNA reads TGTGCCAGCAGCTTCAGGGAAGGAGGCGAGCAGTACTTC.

The chain employs TRBV29-1 and TRBJ2-1; 8 bases align to TRBD2. V was clipped by 3 bases and J by 3 bases; unmatched bases: 16. This CDR3 is built from 18 residues. Germline V gives CDR1 SQVTM, CDR2 ANQGSEA. CDR3 sequence: CSVDEGIFEGLDYNEQFF. CDR3 coding DNA: TGCAGCGTTGACGAGGGGATTTTTGAGGGACTAGACTACAATGAGCAGTTCTTC.

CDR3 nucleotide sequence: TGTGCCAGCAGGGGGGAGGCGAACACTGAAGCTTTCTTT. It encodes CASRGEANTEAFF. This chain joins TRBV9 and TRBJ1-1, with TRBD1 as a possible D gene (5 bases). The CDR3 covers 13 residues. Per germline, CDR1 SGDLS and CDR2 YYNGEE. Trimming shortened V by 5 bases and J by 1 base, and 9 bases separated the two germline ends.

In its sample, this clone was seen many times. This rearrangement joins TRBV9 to TRBJ2-7; 9 bases agree with TRBD1. The CDR3 totals 15 residues. The germline gives CDR1 SGDLS, CDR2 YYNGEE. The V segment lost 7 bases and the J segment 4 bases; nucleotides outside the gene matches: 12. The CDR3 nucleotides are TGTGCCAGCGCCCGGGACAGGGCCACTTCTTACGAGCAGTACTTC. Translation gives CASARDRATSYEQYF.

V usage is TRBV27 and J usage is TRBJ1-1, with D maybe TRBD1 (6 bases). The CDR3 has 13 residues. The V end was cut by 6 bases, the J end by 1 base, with 9 bases between. CDR1 is MNHEY and CDR2 is SMNVEV in the germline V gene (reference sequence). CDR3 bases: TGTGCCAGCAGATTACAGGGGAACACTGAAGCTTTCTTT. Translated: CASRLQGNTEAFF.

J is TRBJ2-3 and V is TRBV9; no clear D. Between the trimmed V and J ends, which lost 4 bases and 6 bases, there was a span of 9 bases. The germline CDR1 and CDR2 sequences are SGDLS and YYNGEE. This CDR3 has 12 residues. Here the CDR3 reads CASSPTRDTQYF. The CDR3, as DNA: TGTGCCAGCAGCCCTACCAGGGATACGCAGTATTTT.

V gene TRBV28 combines with J gene TRBJ2-2, with TRBD1 matching over 10 bases. After removal of 6 bases from V and 6 bases from J, the junction contained 10 bases not matched to a gene. There are 16 residues in the CDR3. The V gene's germline CDR1 is MDHEN and CDR2 SYDVKM. CDR3 sequence: CASRGEGQGHAGELFF. The CDR3 DNA reads as TGTGCCAGCAGAGGGGAGGGACAGGGGCACGCCGGGGAGCTGTTTTTT.

The chain employs TRBV12-5 and TRBJ2-7, with 12 bases matching TRBD1. The CDR3 runs 20 residues. CDR1 LGHNT and CDR2 FRNRAP come from the germline V gene. J lost 5 bases, V lost 0 bases, and 17 bases had no gene match. This CDR3 reads CASGLVLRGTGGAFPHEQYF. The CDR3 DNA is TGTGCTAGTGGTTTGGTGCTCCGGGGGACAGGGGGCGCATTTCCGCACGAGCAGTACTTC.

The chain carries TRBV2 and TRBJ2-1, with 7 bases matching TRBD2. The ends lost 6 bases at V and 0 bases at J; junction bases unmatched: 5. Per germline, CDR1 SNHLY and CDR2 FYNNEI. CDR3 length equals 15 residues. CDR3 sequence (DNA): TGTGCCAGCAGGCCCGGGGGGAGCTCCTACAATGAGCAGTTCTTC. Protein product: CASRPGGSSYNEQFF.

This clone was detected once. This sequence joins TRBV5-5 and TRBJ1-1; 10 nucleotides agree with TRBD1. CDR1 and CDR2 (germline): SGHKS, YYEKEE (reference sequence). CDR3 length: 17 amino acids. The junction had 10 bases not matched to a gene; V was cut back by 1 base and J by 4 bases. CDR3 amino acids: CASSLKGTGAVGTEAFF. CDR3 sequence (DNA): TGTGCCAGCAGCTTGAAAGGGACAGGGGCCGTAGGCACTGAAGCTTTCTTT.

The gene calls are TRBV2 and TRBJ1-1; D is perhaps TRBD1 (5 bases). Per the germline V gene, CDR1 is SNHLY and CDR2 is FYNNEI. The germline V and J ends were trimmed by 10 bases and 8 bases, with 23 bases remaining between them. The CDR3 totals 14 residues. DNA of the CDR3: TGTGCCACCCTAACAACCGGGACCCTGAGGGAAGCTTTCTTT. It is translated as CATLTTGTLREAFF.

On this clone: At one of its ends the junction is not consistent with the germline gene, which may arise from a read error. This rearrangement joins TRBV7-7 to TRBJ2-5; TRBD2 aligns across 14 bases. This CDR3 has 18 amino acids. From germline, CDR1 is SSHAT and CDR2 FNYEAQ (reference sequence). In DNA, the CDR3 is TGTGCTAGCAGCTTAGGACTAGCGGGAGGATCGTACCAAGAGACCCAGTACTTC. Amino acids: CASSLGLAGGSYQETQYF.

The V call is TRBV9, the J call TRBJ2-7; TRBD1 aligns across 11 bases. The length of the CDR3 is 14 residues. V lost 3 bases to trimming and J lost 1 base; unmatched junction nucleotides: 0. CDR1 SGDLS and CDR2 YYNGEE come from the germline V gene. The CDR3 DNA sequence: TGTGCCAGCAGCGGGGACAGGGGGTCCTACGAGCAGTACTTC. It is translated as CASSGDRGSYEQYF.

The chain couples TRBV11-2 to TRBJ2-3; 10 bases match TRBD2. Germline V gene lookup returns CDR1 SGHAT and CDR2 FQNNGV. J gave up 6 bases and V 5 bases, and 11 bases lay outside the gene matches. The CDR3 is made up of 16 amino acids. The CDR3 DNA reads TGTGCCAGCAGCCCGGTACTAGCGGGAATTGATGATACGCAGTATTTT. Encoded protein: CASSPVLAGIDDTQYF.

This chain uses TRBV11-3 with TRBJ1-2, with TRBD1 matching 7 bases. Germline CDR1 is SGHNT and CDR2 is YENEEA. The CDR3 sequence is 13 residues long. With 5 bases clipped from V and 6 bases from J, the junction kept 6 bases outside the gene matches. This CDR3 reads CASSPTGVHGYTF. For the CDR3, the DNA is TGTGCCAGCAGCCCAACAGGGGTCCATGGCTACACCTTC.

The chain is built from TRBV15 and TRBJ2-7; possible D gene TRBD1, 5 bases. Trimming stripped 0 bases from V and 2 bases from J, with 11 bases between. Germline V gene sequence: CDR1 LNHNV, CDR2 YYDKDF (reference sequence). This CDR3 comprises 15 residues. The CDR3 coding sequence is TGTGCCACCAGCAGAGACGGCACAGGAGCCTACGAGCAGTACTTC. This sequence encodes CATSRDGTGAYEQYF.

The chain joins TRBV19 to TRBJ2-7; D may be TRBD2 (5 bases). Trimming stripped 2 bases from V and 3 bases from J, with 14 bases between. CDR1 is LNHDA, CDR2 SQIVND, per germline (reference sequence). The CDR3 has 15 residues. As DNA, the CDR3 is TGTGCCAGTAGTATATCGGCGGGTCAAGGCTACGAGCAGTACTTC. Its translation: CASSISAGQGYEQYF.

V and J are TRBV19 and TRBJ2-1; 13 bases map to TRBD2. The junction had 2 bases not matched to a gene; V was cut back by 9 bases and J by 6 bases. Germline V gene data show CDR1 as LNHDA and CDR2 as SQIVND (reference sequence). The CDR3 loop spans 13 amino acids. DNA for the CDR3: TGTGCCAGCGGGACTAGCGGGACCAATGAGCAGTTCTTC. It is translated as CASGTSGTNEQFF. Supplemented by reference TRBV19 and TRBJ2-1, the full variable domain reads DGGITQSPKYLFRKEGQNVTLSCEQNLNHDAMYWYRQDPGQGLRLIYYSQIVNDFQKGDIAEGYSVSREKKESFPLTVTSAQKNPTAFYLCASGTSGTNEQFFGPGTRLTVL.

The chain couples TRBV7-9 to TRBJ2-4, with D perhaps assigned TRBD1 or TRBD2 (5 bases each). V lost 1 base and J lost 11, with 12 bases in between. The CDR3 runs to 13 residues. The germline gives CDR1 SEHNR, CDR2 FQNEAQ (reference sequence). Here the CDR3 DNA reads TGTGCCAGCAGCTTAGGGCAATGGGACGTTCAGTACTTC. Protein sequence: CASSLGQWDVQYF.

The rearrangement links TRBV30 to TRBJ1-1, with D maybe TRBD1 (6 bases). Germline V lookup: CDR1 GTSNPN, CDR2 SVGIG (reference sequence). Trimming removed 4 bases from V and 4 bases from J, with 16 bases in between. This CDR3 is built from 14 residues. The CDR3 DNA reads as TGTGCCTGGAATGTACTAGGAGGGGGCACTGAAGCTTTCTTT. Translated: CAWNVLGGGTEAFF.

This clone is a singleton in its sample. The rearrangement joins TRBV5-4 to TRBJ2-7; tentatively, D is TRBD1 (7 bases). This CDR3 comprises 13 residues. The germline V and J ends were trimmed by 1 base and 4 bases, with 9 bases remaining between them. CDR1 SGHNT and CDR2 YYREEE come from the germline V gene (reference sequence). CDR3 protein: CASSLQGGYEQYF. The CDR3, as DNA: TGTGCCAGCAGCTTGCAGGGGGGATACGAGCAGTACTTC.

This clone was counted once. V usage is TRBV19 and J usage is TRBJ1-5, with D unclear. CDR1 and CDR2 from the germline V gene are LNHDA and SQIVND (reference sequence). The CDR3 covers 13 residues. Trimming took 5 bases from V and 7 from J, leaving 12 bases between them. CDR3 amino acids: CASSQTRGQPQHF. The CDR3 coding sequence is TGTGCCAGTAGTCAAACTCGCGGGCAGCCCCAGCATTTT.

The V and J genes are TRBV25-1 and TRBJ2-7, with 8 bases that match TRBD2. This CDR3 region has 15 residues. The germline CDR1 and CDR2 sequences are MGHDK and SYGVNS. The trim removed 4 bases at V and 3 bases at J, leaving 8 bases unmatched. The CDR3 spells CASSVLAGPIYEQYF. Here the CDR3 DNA reads TGTGCCAGCAGTGTTCTAGCGGGTCCAATCTACGAGCAGTACTTC.

The CDR3 coding sequence is TGTGCCATCAGTGAGTCGGCCGGGAGAAACACCATATATTTT. It codes for CAISESAGRNTIYF. The rearrangement uses TRBV10-3 and TRBJ1-3; no definite D call. Germline CDR1 and CDR2: ENHRY and SYGVKD. The CDR3 spans 14 residues. With 0 bases removed from V and 5 bases from J, the gap between germline ends came to 8 bases.

The chain uses TRBV6-6 and TRBJ1-1, with unresolved D. This CDR3 spans 12 amino acids. Trimming removed 4 bases at V and 0 bases at J, with 3 bases between. CDR1 is MNHNY, CDR2 SVGAGI, per germline (reference sequence). CDR3 sequence: CASSSMNTEAFF. DNA for the CDR3: TGTGCCAGCAGTTCCATGAACACTGAAGCTTTCTTT.

This chain connects TRBV27 to TRBJ2-1; no clear D. Trimming left V 4 bases short and J 4 bases short, with 11 bases between. This CDR3 is 14 amino acids long. From germline, CDR1 is MNHEY and CDR2 SMNVEV (reference sequence). This chain's CDR3 is CASSSPQRYNEQFF. The CDR3 coding sequence is TGTGCCAGCAGTTCACCACAGAGATACAATGAGCAGTTCTTC.